The 21 T cell receptor beta chains in this list originate from one sample, sequenced in a study of cytomegalovirus exposure and HLA in healthy donors. Data came from immunoSEQ multiplex PCR; TCRdb stores just in-frame clones and leaves some out. The sample consists of some 260,000 clones, less than 95% of them appearing once. The source material was PBMCs. The source is a woman aged 30 to 39 in good health and CMV-seronegative.

The CDR3 nucleotides are TGCGCCAGCAGCTTGGCCAGTGGTCTCTTGTACGAGCAGTACTTC. This translates into CASSLASGLLYEQYF. V and J are TRBV5-1 and TRBJ2-7; no clear D. Looked up from germline, CDR1 is SGHRS and CDR2 is YFSETQ. V dropped 0 bases and J dropped 4 bases, with 14 bases sitting between them. The CDR3 runs 15 residues.

The J gene is TRBJ2-7, the V gene TRBV1; whether TRBD2, the table's D call, matches the DNA was not checked. TRBV1 is assigned pseudogene status. The CDR3 length is 19 residues. For the CDR3, the DNA is TGCACCAGCAGCCAAGAAGCAGAACGGGAGGGCCGTGGGGGATACGAGCAGTACTTC. Its translation: CTSSQEAEREGRGGYEQYF.

The CDR3 here is CASSQALGGEQYF. The DNA for the CDR3 is TGTGCCAGCAGCCAAGCTTTGGGTGGGGAGCAGTACTTC. The chain uses TRBV4-2 and TRBJ2-7; D remains ambiguous. This CDR3 has 13 amino acids. The V and J ends lost 1 base and 7 bases respectively, with 11 bases between them. Germline lookup yields CDR1 LGHNA and CDR2 YNFKEQ.

The V and J genes are TRBV9 and TRBJ2-2; 8 bases align to TRBD2. Germline V gene lookup returns CDR1 SGDLS and CDR2 YYNGEE. There are 15 residues in the CDR3. Trimming took 1 base from V and 5 from J; bases not matched to a gene: 4. The CDR3 DNA is TGTGCCAGCAGCGTACAGGGACTAGGGACCGGGGAGCTGTTTTTT. Encoded protein: CASSVQGLGTGELFF. The full variable domain, with the rest looked up from reference TRBV9 and TRBJ2-2, is DSGVTQTPKHLITATGQRVTLRCSPRSGDLSVYWYQQSLDQGLQFLIQYYNGEERAKGNILERFSAQQFPDLHSELNLSSLELGDSALYFCASSVQGLGTGELFFGEGSRLTVL.

This clone was picked up one time. CDR3 coding DNA: TGCGCCAGCAGCCAAGTGACCCCCTTCTACGAGCAGTACTTC. The encoded protein is CASSQVTPFYEQYF. The rearrangement uses TRBV4-1 and TRBJ2-7; no firm D call. Germline-derived CDR1 and CDR2 are MGHRA and YSYEKL. The V end was cut by 1 base, the J end by 3 bases, with 10 bases between. The CDR3 is made up of 14 amino acids.

The rearrangement links TRBV6-1 to TRBJ2-2, with D perhaps matching TRBD2 (7 bases). The CDR3 loop spans 13 amino acids. V was pared by 3 bases and J by 9 bases, with 11 bases between. The germline gives CDR1 MNHNS, CDR2 SASEGT. The CDR3 sequence is CASSEGGHRELFF. The DNA of the CDR3 is TGTGCCAGCAGTGAGGGGGGGCACAGGGAGCTGTTTTTT.

V is TRBV6-9 and J is TRBJ1-2; 7 bases are a match to TRBD1. The germline V gene has CDR1 MNHGY and CDR2 SVAAGI. This CDR3 contains 13 residues. The J segment lost 4 bases and the V segment lost 8 bases, leaving 7 bases of the junction unmatched. CDR3 protein: CASDYRQGYGYTF. In DNA, the CDR3 is TGTGCCAGCGATTACCGACAGGGCTATGGCTACACCTTC.

J is TRBJ2-7 and V is TRBV29-1; D is unclear. The CDR3 is made up of 12 amino acids. CDR1 SQVTM and CDR2 ANQGSEA come from the germline V gene. Deletions cut 4 bases from V and 4 bases from J, with 11 bases between. The CDR3 DNA sequence: TGCAGCGTTGGGGGAAATCTTTACGAGCAGTACTTC. Its protein product is CSVGGNLYEQYF.

The chain carries TRBV27 and TRBJ2-1; the D is unclear. The CDR3 length is 13 residues. V gave up 3 bases and J gave up 5 bases, with 8 bases separating them. Germline-derived CDR1 and CDR2 are MNHEY and SMNVEV (reference sequence). DNA of the CDR3: TGTGCCAGCAGTTTTGTTAGGAACAATGAGCAGTTCTTC. It translates to CASSFVRNNEQFF.

In its sample, this clone was seen once. The CDR3 region is CASSAPGSGANVLTF. CDR3 DNA: TGTGCCAGCAGCGCACCGGGGTCTGGGGCCAACGTCCTGACTTTC. The chain links TRBV28 to TRBJ2-6, with D perhaps TRBD2 (5 bases). This CDR3 is 15 amino acids long. Germline V gene lookup returns CDR1 MDHEN and CDR2 SYDVKM. Trimming took off 6 bases at V and 1 base at J, with 10 bases between the two ends.

The V and J genes are TRBV27 and TRBJ2-7; 7 bases agree with TRBD2. Looked up from germline, CDR1 is MNHEY and CDR2 is SMNVEV (reference sequence). V trimming: 2 bases; J trimming: 0 bases; junction bases outside the gene matches: 13. This CDR3 is 18 amino acids long. CDR3 sequence (DNA): TGTGCCAGCAGTTTAATGGGCCTCTCGGGAGGCCCCTCCTACGAGCAGTACTTC. Residues: CASSLMGLSGGPSYEQYF.

The chain carries TRBV5-1 and TRBJ2-7; D is unclear. The CDR3 has 14 amino acids. The germline V and J ends were trimmed by 0 bases and 2 bases, with 9 bases remaining between them. Germline loops: CDR1 SGHRS, CDR2 YFSETQ. The DNA for the CDR3 is TGCGCCAGCAGCTTGGACCCCACCCCCTACGAGCAGTACTTC. Translation: CASSLDPTPYEQYF.

The chain couples TRBV11-2 to TRBJ2-7; TRBD2 agrees at 9 bases. V shed 5 bases, J shed 0 bases, and the junction held 5 bases outside the gene matches. Germline CDR1 and CDR2: SGHAT and FQNNGV. The CDR3 runs to 15 residues. CDR3 in amino acids: CASSTSGRISYEQYF. The CDR3 region has the DNA TGTGCCAGCAGCACTAGCGGGCGGATCTCCTACGAGCAGTACTTC.

This clone appeared a few times. V usage is TRBV5-1 and J usage is TRBJ2-3; no reliable D call. Per the germline V gene, CDR1 is SGHRS and CDR2 is YFSETQ. The length of the CDR3 is 14 residues. Trimming left V 2 bases short and J 2 bases short, with 9 bases between. CDR3 bases: TGCGCCAGCAGCTTAGGGTTTGTCACAGATACGCAGTATTTT. Residues: CASSLGFVTDTQYF.

V usage is TRBV27 and J usage is TRBJ2-7; D gene ambiguous. Germline loops: CDR1 MNHEY, CDR2 SMNVEV (reference sequence). V lost 4 bases and J 0 bases, leaving 4 bases between the germline ends. CDR3 length: 12 amino acids. Here the CDR3 reads CASSSGSYEQYF. The DNA of the CDR3 is TGTGCCAGCAGTTCGGGCTCCTACGAGCAGTACTTC.

The chain uses TRBV27 and TRBJ2-2, with 7 bases aligning to TRBD2. The CDR3 contains 19 residues. Germline V CDR1 and CDR2: MNHEY, SMNVEV (reference sequence). V gave up 2 bases and J gave up 4 bases; unmatched junction bases: 16. The CDR3 coding sequence is TGTGCCAGCAGTTTAATACCCCTTACTTTCAGGGAGGGCACCGGGGAGCTGTTTTTT. Translation: CASSLIPLTFREGTGELFF.

This chain joins TRBV5-1 and TRBJ1-1, with TRBD1 as a possible D gene (6 bases). CDR1 and CDR2 from the germline V gene are SGHRS and YFSETQ. Trimming took off 3 bases at V and 0 bases at J, with 15 bases between the two ends. CDR3 length: 16 amino acids. The CDR3 reads CASSSRTGALNTEAFF. In DNA, the CDR3 is TGCGCCAGCAGCTCCCGAACGGGGGCCTTGAACACTGAAGCTTTCTTT.

V usage is TRBV19 and J usage is TRBJ2-7, with unresolved D. CDR1 and CDR2 (germline): LNHDA, SQIVND (reference sequence). V lost 6 bases, J lost 0 bases, and 15 bases lay in between. The CDR3 sequence is 15 residues long. In DNA, the CDR3 is TGTGCCAGTAGCCCTAGTCTTACGAGCTCCTACGAGCAGTACTTC. As protein: CASSPSLTSSYEQYF.

This rearrangement joins TRBV7-9 to TRBJ2-7; maybe TRBD1 (7 bases). There are 16 residues in the CDR3. Germline CDR1 reads SEHNR; CDR2 reads FQNEAQ (reference sequence). Trimming left V 1 base short and J 0 bases short, with 13 bases between. DNA of the CDR3: TGTGCCAGCAGCTTAGGGAGACAGGGACTCTCCTACGAGCAGTACTTC. It encodes CASSLGRQGLSYEQYF.

This clone came up a few times. This sequence joins TRBV29-1 and TRBJ2-1, with a possible D match to TRBD1 (6 bases). From germline, CDR1 is SQVTM and CDR2 ANQGSEA. CDR3 length: 11 amino acids. The V gene lost 4 bases and the J gene lost 9 bases, with 10 bases spanning the gap. The CDR3, as DNA: TGCAGCGTTGGGGACATGGTTGAGCAGTTCTTC. Residues: CSVGDMVEQFF.

This clone showed up just a few times. This chain uses TRBV25-1 with TRBJ2-7; D ambiguous. The CDR3 length is 12 residues. CDR1 MGHDK and CDR2 SYGVNS come from the germline V gene. V lost 3 bases, J lost 2 bases, and 5 bases lay in between. The CDR3 sequence: CASSDNTYEQYF. DNA of the CDR3: TGTGCCAGCAGTGATAATACCTACGAGCAGTACTTC.